This TCR beta chain was sequenced in a study of blood T cell repertoires in COVID-19. The table came from immunoSEQ multiplex PCR; TCRdb's copy has only in-frame clones and leaves some out. The repertoire holds approximately 290,000 clones, with around 89% as singletons. The CDR3 length is 15 residues. After removal of 0 bases from V and 3 bases from J, the junction contained 4 bases not matched to a gene. Germline CDR1 reads SGDLS; CDR2 reads YYNGEE. The TCR sequence derives from a man younger than 45 with acute or convalescent COVID-19. Sequencing was done on a sample of peripheral blood. The chain carries TRBV9 and TRBJ2-7; TRBD2 matches at 9 bases. CDR3 sequence: CASSVAAGGSYEQYF. The CDR3 nucleotides are TGTGCCAGCAGCGTAGCTGCGGGGGGGAGCTACGAGCAGTACTTC.